The 13 T cell receptor beta chains below come from one sample, sequenced in a study of blood T cell repertoires in COVID-19. This table comes from immunoSEQ multiplex PCR, and its TCRdb copy is limited to in-frame clones, with some not included. The sample comprises a few hundred thousand clones, 92% of which are singletons, and roughly 20% rests with the top ten. Source material: PBMCs or T cells enriched from blood (not recorded which). The receptors shown here come from a woman aged 25 to 39 who had recovered from COVID-19.

The V call is TRBV4-2, the J call TRBJ1-2, with a tentative D call TRBD1 (5 bases). The CDR3 length is 13 residues. CDR1 LGHNA and CDR2 YNFKEQ come from the germline V gene. Trimming took off 3 bases at V and 3 bases at J, with 8 bases between the two ends. The CDR3 protein is CASSQGQHYGYTF. DNA of the CDR3: TGTGCCAGCAGCCAGGGGCAACACTATGGCTACACCTTC.

This clone has only a few counts. This chain links TRBV6-5 with TRBJ2-7; D perhaps matches TRBD2 (6 bases). Trimming shortened V by 0 bases and J by 3 bases, and 12 bases separated the two germline ends. This CDR3 comprises 15 residues. Germline CDR1 and CDR2: MNHEY and SVGAGI. For the CDR3, the DNA is TGTGCCAGCAGTTACTCCGGGACTTCATTCTACGAGCAGTACTTC. This translates into CASSYSGTSFYEQYF.

The V and J genes are TRBV5-8 and TRBJ1-3; no clear D. The length of the CDR3 is 12 residues. V dropped 1 base and J dropped 5 bases, with 4 bases sitting between them. The germline V gene has CDR1 SGHTS and CDR2 YDEGEE. The DNA for the CDR3 is TGTGCCAGCAGCTTGACAAGAAACACCATATATTTT. It encodes CASSLTRNTIYF.

This chain links TRBV28 with TRBJ2-7; the D is unclear. From germline, CDR1 is MDHEN and CDR2 SYDVKM. The CDR3 consists of 11 residues. Trimming took 5 bases from V and 6 from J, leaving 8 bases between them. The CDR3 spells CASSRRFEQYF. The CDR3 DNA is TGTGCCAGCAGTCGTCGTTTCGAGCAGTACTTC.

This clone was recorded only once. The chain carries TRBV6-5 and TRBJ2-5; perhaps TRBD1 as D (6 bases). Trimming removed 10 bases from V and 0 bases from J, with 15 bases in between. Germline V CDR1 and CDR2: MNHEY, SVGAGI. CDR3 length equals 14 residues. CDR3 residues: CATRDTLYQETQYF. CDR3 bases: TGTGCCACCCGGGACACTCTGTACCAAGAGACCCAGTACTTC.

This clone occurred once. The V and J genes are TRBV10-3 and TRBJ1-2, with D unresolved. Trimming stripped 8 bases from V and 1 base from J, with 5 bases between. Germline CDR1 reads ENHRY; CDR2 reads SYGVKD. CDR3 length equals 11 residues. The CDR3, as DNA: TGTGCCATCGGCAGTAACTATGGCTACACCTTC. It translates to CAIGSNYGYTF.

This clone was seen once. The rearrangement joins TRBV27 to TRBJ2-7, with D perhaps TRBD2 (6 bases). The CDR3 has 15 residues. Trimming stripped 5 bases from V and 2 bases from J, with 16 bases between. Looked up from germline, CDR1 is MNHEY and CDR2 is SMNVEV (reference sequence). CDR3 sequence reads: CASSPDAGWPYEQYF. CDR3 sequence (DNA): TGTGCCAGCAGTCCAGATGCGGGATGGCCCTACGAGCAGTACTTC.

The rearrangement joins TRBV28 to TRBJ1-1, with TRBD1 matching over 8 bases. The length of the CDR3 is 12 residues. Germline lookup yields CDR1 MDHEN and CDR2 SYDVKM. The V and J ends lost 6 bases and 5 bases, in that order; junction bases with no gene match: 2. CDR3 region: CASSNRGTEAFF. CDR3 in DNA: TGTGCCAGCAGCAACAGGGGGACTGAAGCTTTCTTT.

The genes are TRBV7-2 and TRBJ1-2; the D gene is possibly TRBD1 (5 bases). Germline CDR1 is SGHTA and CDR2 is FQGNSA. This CDR3 comprises 14 residues. V lost 1 base and J 3 bases, leaving 9 bases between the germline ends. The CDR3 loop is CASSLDRTDYGYTF. The CDR3 coding sequence is TGTGCCAGCAGCTTAGACAGGACGGACTATGGCTACACCTTC.

The V and J genes are TRBV19 and TRBJ1-6; weak D call: TRBD1 (6 bases). V gave up 3 bases and J gave up 0 bases, with 12 bases separating them. Germline CDR1 LNHDA, CDR2 SQIVND (reference sequence). This CDR3 is built from 17 residues. The CDR3 DNA reads TGTGCCAGTAGTATCCAGGGGACGAGCTCCTATAATTCACCCCTCCACTTT. It yields the protein CASSIQGTSSYNSPLHF. The whole variable domain, filled in from reference TRBV19 and TRBJ1-6, reads DGGITQSPKYLFRKEGQNVTLSCEQNLNHDAMYWYRQDPGQGLRLIYYSQIVNDFQKGDIAEGYSVSREKKESFPLTVTSAQKNPTAFYLCASSIQGTSSYNSPLHFGNGTRLTVT.

The chain employs TRBV19 and TRBJ1-2; tentative D call: TRBD1 (6 bases). Trimming pared 5 bases from V and 4 bases from J, leaving 11 bases between. The CDR3 is 13 residues long. Germline assignment: CDR1 LNHDA and CDR2 SQIVND (reference sequence). CDR3 loop: CASSDRPPYGYTF. As DNA, the CDR3 is TGTGCCAGTAGTGACAGGCCACCCTATGGCTACACCTTC. Full variable domain (rest looked up from reference TRBV19 and TRBJ1-2): DGGITQSPKYLFRKEGQNVTLSCEQNLNHDAMYWYRQDPGQGLRLIYYSQIVNDFQKGDIAEGYSVSREKKESFPLTVTSAQKNPTAFYLCASSDRPPYGYTFGSGTRLTVV.

The rearrangement links TRBV7-6 to TRBJ2-5; TRBD1 might be the D (5 bases). The CDR3 is 15 residues long. Germline CDR1 is SGHVS and CDR2 is FNYEAQ. V lost 2 bases and J lost 5, with 15 bases in between. The CDR3 protein is CASSLSNGAGETQYF. For the CDR3, the DNA is TGTGCCAGCAGCTTAAGTAATGGGGCAGGCGAGACCCAGTACTTC.

The genes are TRBV28 and TRBJ1-1; no definite D call. The germline V and J ends were trimmed by 7 bases and 0 bases, with 6 bases remaining between them. Germline values: CDR1 MDHEN, CDR2 SYDVKM. The CDR3 length is 12 residues. The CDR3 bases are TGTGCCAGCATTTCTGTGAACACTGAAGCTTTCTTT. Residues: CASISVNTEAFF.